This section outlines one T cell receptor beta chain sequence together with its context. Its antigen is not identified. This entry is derived from a study of shared clonotypes between healthy human individuals. Study-wide background: The study used three CD4 naive, three CD4 memory, two CD8 naive and one CD8 memory plate per donor. Study-wide results and limits: Sorted-subset sequencing, rarefaction showed, was incomplete despite large depth.

Those who donated, Caucasian adults without exception, all lived in Nashville, Tennessee. Authors' data handling: Sequence data from immunoSEQ were junction-only and lacked quality scores; consequently, filtering differed. Data came from immunoSEQ multiplex PCR; TCRdb stores just in-frame clones and leaves some out. V, J and clone size derive from that table, while D and trimming were established from the DNA sequence. The sample holds under 600,000 clones, less than 98% seen once. The germline gives CDR1 MDHEN, CDR2 SYDVKM. V lost 3 bases, J lost 7 bases, and 10 bases lay in between. This CDR3 comprises 13 residues.

Sequencing was carried out using naive CD4+ T cells sorted from blood. Specified subset: CD45RA+ positively selected. The TCR originated in a woman aged 25 to 45 in good health. V and J are TRBV28 and TRBJ2-4; no definite D call. The CDR3 is CASSFRQGNIQYF. The CDR3 DNA is TGTGCCAGCAGTTTCCGTCAAGGGAACATTCAGTACTTC.